Presented here are 22 T cell receptor beta chains from one specimen sequenced in a study of blood T cells in healthy people across ages. Sample-barcoded 5' priming and a J-beta primer mix drove a second PCR of roughly 6 to 12 cycles. TCRdb re-called the 5' RACE reads with MiXCR, one entry per CDR3 protein. The table includes around 1,600,000 distinct CDR3 sequences, roughly two fifths detected once. What was sequenced was blood. Source of these receptors: a young woman in good health.

This clonotype was seen only a few times. The rearrangement links TRBV9 to TRBJ2-4, with D maybe TRBD1 (5 bases). The J call is uncertain, as TRBJ2-7 better fits the DNA end. CDR1 is SGDLS and CDR2 is YYNGEE in the germline V gene. The CDR3 has 15 residues. This chain's CDR3 is CASSAALLGDYEQYF. For the CDR3, the DNA is TGTGCCAGCAGCGCCGCCTTATTAGGGGACTACGAGCAGTACTTC.

The rearrangement uses TRBV12-3 or TRBV12-4 and TRBJ2-7; D is unclear. Trimming pared 5 bases from V and 3 bases from J, leaving 11 bases between. The CDR3 extends over 13 amino acids. CDR3 region: CASSDGRYYEQYF. The CDR3 bases are TGTGCCAGCAGTGATGGCAGGTACTACGAGCAGTACTTC.

This clonotype was picked up a small number of times. The chain employs TRBV6-5 and TRBJ2-3; weak D call: TRBD2 (6 bases). CDR3 length: 15 amino acids. V was shortened by 6 bases and J by 0 bases, with 13 bases between the two germline ends. CDR1 is MNHEY, CDR2 SVGAGI, per germline. The CDR3, as DNA: TGTGCCAGCAGCCCTATAGCGGCTAGCACAGATACGCAGTATTTT. Translation: CASSPIAASTDTQYF.

The V call is TRBV2, the J call TRBJ2-7; D gene unclear. The CDR3 has 14 residues. The V end was cut by 3 bases, the J end by 3 bases, with 12 bases between. Germline V gene lookup returns CDR1 SNHLY and CDR2 FYNNEI. CDR3 sequence reads: CASSDTGANYEQYF. CDR3 nucleotide sequence: TGTGCCAGCAGTGATACCGGAGCGAACTACGAGCAGTACTTC.

This chain links TRBV20-1 with TRBJ2-5; D gene unclear. Per the germline V gene, CDR1 is DFQATT and CDR2 is SNEGSKA (reference sequence). CDR3 length: 13 residues. V lost 3 bases, J lost 5 bases, and 13 bases lay in between. The CDR3 region has the DNA TGCAGTGCTAGTGTCTCCTCAAGGGAGACCCAGTACTTC. Translated: CSASVSSRETQYF.

This clonotype was detected only a few times. The chain joins TRBV2 to TRBJ1-2; D gene ambiguous. This CDR3 contains 14 residues. Germline assignment: CDR1 SNHLY and CDR2 FYNNEI. V gave up 1 base and J gave up 0 bases, with 6 bases separating them. The CDR3 DNA reads TGTGCCAGCAGTGAAGGGGCAGCTAACTATGGCTACACCTTC. It yields the protein CASSEGAANYGYTF.

V and J are TRBV7-2 and TRBJ2-3; D may match TRBD1 or TRBD2 (7 bases each). CDR3 length: 15 residues. CDR1 SGHTA and CDR2 FQGNSA come from the germline V gene. Trimming took 5 bases from V and 2 from J, leaving 14 bases between them. The CDR3 loop reads CASSPGGAATDTQYF. The DNA of the CDR3 is TGTGCCAGCAGCCCAGGGGGGGCTGCCACAGATACGCAGTATTTT. Combining the CDR3 with reference TRBV7-2 and TRBJ2-3 gives the whole variable domain GAGVSQSPSNKVTEKGKDVELRCDPISGHTALYWYRQSLGQGLEFLIYFQGNSAPDKSGLPSDRFSAERTGGSVSTLTIQRTQQEDSAVYLCASSPGGAATDTQYFGPGTRLTVL.

In this sample, this clonotype turned up a few times. V usage is TRBV20-1 and J usage is TRBJ1-1, with 7 bases matching TRBD1. V lost 2 bases and J lost 3; bases outside the gene matches: 6. Germline V lookup: CDR1 DFQATT, CDR2 SNEGSKA (reference sequence). The CDR3 length is 14 residues. CDR3 region: CSARPDTGDTEAFF. In DNA, the CDR3 is TGCAGTGCTAGACCTGATACAGGGGACACTGAAGCTTTCTTT.

This sequence joins TRBV9 and TRBJ2-1; D remains ambiguous. The germline V gene encodes CDR1 SGDLS and CDR2 YYNGEE. V lost 9 bases, J lost 1 base, and 17 bases lay in between. The CDR3 is made up of 15 amino acids. The CDR3 nucleotides read TGTGCCACCCACCGTGGGCTAGGATCCTACAATGAGCAGTTCTTC. Amino acid sequence: CATHRGLGSYNEQFF.

CDR3 amino acids: CSVECSEQYF. The CDR3 DNA sequence: TGCAGCGTTGAGTGTTCCGAGCAGTACTTC. V is TRBV29-1 and J is TRBJ2-7; D gene ambiguous. V was cut by 3 bases and J by 6 bases, with 6 bases left in between. The CDR3 is made up of 10 amino acids. Germline CDR1 reads SQVTM; CDR2 reads ANQGSEA.

This chain joins TRBV4-3 and TRBJ2-5; D might be TRBD2 (5 bases). Trimming pared 0 bases from V and 5 bases from J, leaving 13 bases between. Germline values: CDR1 LGHNA, CDR2 YSLEER. This CDR3 has 15 amino acids. The CDR3 sequence is CASSQDRASLETQYF. As DNA, the CDR3 is TGCGCCAGCAGCCAAGATAGGGCTAGCCTGGAGACCCAGTACTTC.

Only one count was recorded for this clonotype. The chain joins TRBV2 to TRBJ1-1; perhaps TRBD1 as D (5 bases). Trimming stripped 7 bases from V and 7 bases from J, with 13 bases between. There are 12 residues in the CDR3. The germline V gene encodes CDR1 SNHLY and CDR2 FYNNEI. CDR3 DNA: TGTGCCAGCATGGGGGGGATGATTGAAGCTTTCTTT. It is translated as CASMGGMIEAFF. The variable domain in full, completed from reference TRBV2 and TRBJ1-1, reads EPEVTQTPSHQVTQMGQEVILRCVPISNHLYFYWYRQILGQKVEFLVSFYNNEISEKSEIFDDQFSVERPDGSNFTLKIRSTKLEDSAMYFCASMGGMIEAFFGQGTRLTVV.

This chain links TRBV13 with TRBJ2-7, with TRBD2 identical over 8 bases. The ends lost 4 bases at V and 6 bases at J; junction bases unmatched: 8. Germline lookup yields CDR1 PRHDT and CDR2 FYEKMQ (reference sequence). This CDR3 has 14 amino acids. The CDR3 DNA is TGTGCCAGCAGCTCACCGGGACTAGAACGCGAGCAGTACTTC. Its translation: CASSSPGLEREQYF. Full variable domain (missing parts from reference TRBV13 and TRBJ2-7): AAGVIQSPRHLIKEKRETATLKCYPIPRHDTVYWYQQGPGQDPQFLISFYEKMQSDKGSIPDRFSAQQFSDYHSELNMSSLELGDSALYFCASSSPGLEREQYFGPGTRLTVT.

This clonotype was seen a few times. The chain is built from TRBV29-1 and TRBJ2-7; D unresolved. Germline CDR1 reads SQVTM; CDR2 reads ANQGSEA. The V end lost 6 bases, the J end lost 5 bases, and 8 bases lay between the germline ends. The CDR3 consists of 10 residues. CDR3: CSVQEHEQYF. CDR3 DNA: TGCAGCGTCCAGGAGCACGAGCAGTACTTC.

The J gene is TRBJ2-3, the V gene TRBV9; 10 nucleotides match TRBD1. The CDR3 is made up of 16 amino acids. Trimming removed 4 bases from V and 8 bases from J; junction bases left unmatched: 13. Germline CDR1 and CDR2: SGDLS and YYNGEE. CDR3 loop: CASSYVSGTGEGTQYF. The CDR3 DNA sequence: TGTGCCAGCAGCTACGTTTCCGGGACAGGGGAGGGTACGCAGTATTTT. Supplemented by reference TRBV9 and TRBJ2-3, the full variable domain reads DSGVTQTPKHLITATGQRVTLRCSPRSGDLSVYWYQQSLDQGLQFLIQYYNGEERAKGNILERFSAQQFPDLHSELNLSSLELGDSALYFCASSYVSGTGEGTQYFGPGTRLTVL.

This clonotype was counted between two and nine times. This chain connects TRBV20-1 to TRBJ1-2; the match to TRBD1 covers 9 bases. CDR3 length: 14 residues. V dropped 3 bases and J dropped 4; count of bases not matched to a gene: 6. Germline-derived CDR1 and CDR2 are DFQATT and SNEGSKA (reference sequence). This CDR3 reads CSARKQGAFYGYTF. CDR3 DNA sequence: TGCAGTGCTAGGAAACAGGGGGCTTTCTATGGCTACACCTTC.

About this clonotype itself: The junction does not match germline at one end; this may be a read error. The chain links TRBV20-1 to TRBJ2-7; TRBD2 matches at 7 bases. Germline loops: CDR1 DFQATT, CDR2 SNEGSKA (reference sequence). CDR3 size: 14 residues. CDR3 DNA: TGCAGTGCTAGAGTCGGGGGGTCCAATTACGGGCAGTACTTC. Protein sequence: CSARVGGSNYGQYF.

The chain recombines TRBV2 with TRBJ1-2, with no clear D. The V end lost 4 bases, the J end lost 5 bases, and 5 bases lay between the germline ends. CDR3 length: 11 residues. CDR1 is SNHLY and CDR2 is FYNNEI in the germline V gene. CDR3 loop: CASSADYGYTF. CDR3 DNA: TGTGCCAGCAGTGCGGATTATGGCTACACCTTC.

The chain links TRBV9 to TRBJ1-2, with D possibly TRBD1 on 5 matching bases. Germline lookup yields CDR1 SGDLS and CDR2 YYNGEE. Trimming left V 0 bases short and J 10 bases short, with 10 bases between. CDR3 length equals 12 residues. Here the CDR3 reads CASSVEGSLYTF. For the CDR3, the DNA is TGTGCCAGCAGCGTAGAGGGGAGTCTCTACACCTTC.

About this clonotype: The junction differs from germline at one of its ends, possibly a read error. V usage is TRBV6-6 and J usage is TRBJ2-7; TRBD2 matches 8 bases. CDR1 and CDR2 from the germline V gene are MNHNY and SVGAGI (reference sequence). The CDR3 loop spans 14 amino acids. This CDR3 reads CVSSYTSGTYEQYF. The DNA for the CDR3 is TGTGTCAGCAGCTATACTAGCGGAACCTACGAGCAGTACTTC.

This clonotype turned up a few times. The chain combines TRBV6-5 with TRBJ2-1, with D perhaps matching TRBD2 (5 bases). CDR3 size: 15 residues. CDR1 MNHEY and CDR2 SVGAGI come from the germline V gene. V was clipped by 5 bases and J by 2 bases, with 13 bases between them. CDR3 region: CASSPEEVTYNEQFF. CDR3 coding DNA: TGTGCCAGCAGTCCGGAGGAGGTCACCTACAATGAGCAGTTCTTC.

This clonotype has only a few counts. The chain uses TRBV20-1 and TRBJ2-7; D possibly corresponds to TRBD1 (7 bases). Germline CDR1 and CDR2: DFQATT and SNEGSKA (reference sequence). Trimming removed 5 bases from V and 0 bases from J, with 17 bases in between. The length of the CDR3 is 15 residues. The CDR3 spells CSASRGAGNSYEQYF. The CDR3 DNA is TGCAGTGCTTCCAGGGGGGCGGGGAACTCCTACGAGCAGTACTTC.